The clone carrying this T cell receptor (beta chain) was seen just once. The V segment lost 6 bases and the J segment 8 bases; nucleotides outside the gene matches: 8. Germline assignment: CDR1 MNHEY and CDR2 SVGAGI. The length of the CDR3 is 13 residues. This specimen comes from a study of OX40 agonist ivuxolimab in advanced cancers. Across the study: Dosing consisted of intravenous ivuxolimab at 0.01 to 10 mg/kg every 2 weeks. Dose-escalation subjects each had hepatocellular carcinoma, melanoma, renal cell or head and neck cancer.

Sequencing used immunoSEQ multiplex PCR; TCRdb keeps in-frame clones, though not all of them. The data hold approximately 84,000 clones, with around 85% observed a single time. The sequence was collected from an adult with an advanced solid tumor such as melanoma, head and neck, liver or kidney cancer. Sequenced here: CD4+ or CD8+ T cells sorted from blood, sampled in a trial of the OX40 agonist ivuxolimab. The V call is TRBV6-5, the J call TRBJ1-2, with 8 bases fitting TRBD1. CDR3 in DNA: TGTGCCAGCAGACGCGGACAGGGCTCGGGCTACACCTTC. Protein sequence: CASRRGQGSGYTF.